These 21 T cell receptor beta chains were sequenced from one sample in a study of shared clonotypes between healthy human individuals. Clones were sequenced by immunoSEQ multiplex PCR, and TCRdb holds only the in-frame ones, with some missing. The sample consists of 1,400,000 or so clones, approximately 98.5% of them appearing once. Sequences were obtained from naive CD4+ T cells sorted from blood. This sample's subset: CD45RA+ positively selected. The receptors were gathered from a man aged 30-40 years in good health.

The V gene is TRBV11-2, the J gene TRBJ2-1, with D hard to call. The CDR3 consists of 14 residues. Germline V lookup: CDR1 SGHAT, CDR2 FQNNGV. Trimming stripped 1 base from V and 4 bases from J, with 8 bases between. Here the CDR3 reads CASSLAFSYNEQFF. DNA of the CDR3: TGTGCCAGCAGCTTAGCGTTCAGTTACAATGAGCAGTTCTTC. The full variable domain, its missing parts supplied by reference TRBV11-2 and TRBJ2-1, is EAGVAQSPRYKIIEKRQSVAFWCNPISGHATLYWYQQILGQGPKLLIQFQNNGVVDDSQLPKDRFSAERLKGVDSTLKIQPAKLEDSAVYLCASSLAFSYNEQFFGPGTRLTVL.

Regarding this clone: At the DNA level, this CDR3 is encoded by other sequences in the same sample as well. The rearrangement uses TRBV5-1 and TRBJ2-3, with D unclear. The V and J ends lost 0 bases and 2 bases respectively, with 7 bases between them. The germline gives CDR1 SGHRS, CDR2 YFSETQ. This CDR3 contains 14 residues. CDR3 coding DNA: TGCGCCAGCAGCTTGGGGGTCACCACAGATACGCAGTATTTT. Residues: CASSLGVTTDTQYF. Complete variable domain (other parts from reference TRBV5-1 and TRBJ2-3): KAGVTQTPRYLIKTRGQQVTLSCSPISGHRSVSWYQQTPGQGLQFLFEYFSETQRNKGNFPGRFSGRQFSNSRSEMNVSTLELGDSALYLCASSLGVTTDTQYFGPGTRLTVL.

The chain links TRBV12-5 to TRBJ2-5; 9 bases are a match to TRBD1. The J segment lost 4 bases and the V segment lost 4 bases, leaving 10 bases of the junction unmatched. Germline values: CDR1 LGHNT, CDR2 FRNRAP. The CDR3 spans 16 residues. This chain's CDR3 is CASGSYRDRVVETQYF. CDR3 DNA sequence: TGTGCTAGTGGTTCATACCGGGACAGGGTAGTAGAGACCCAGTACTTC. The full variable domain, completed using reference TRBV12-5 and TRBJ2-5, is DARVTQTPRHKVTEMGQEVTMRCQPILGHNTVFWYRQTMMQGLELLAYFRNRAPLDDSGMPKDRFSAEMPDATLATLKIQPSEPRDSAVYFCASGSYRDRVVETQYFGPGTRLLVL.

This clone was counted once. This chain connects TRBV12-5 to TRBJ2-1; D is unclear. The CDR3 loop spans 17 amino acids. Trimming left V 0 bases short and J 0 bases short, with 12 bases between. Germline CDR1 LGHNT, CDR2 FRNRAP. Here the CDR3 reads CASGLVLDRRSYNEQFF. As DNA, the CDR3 is TGTGCTAGTGGTTTGGTACTGGACCGCCGCTCCTACAATGAGCAGTTCTTC. Variable domain in full (rest from reference TRBV12-5 and TRBJ2-1): DARVTQTPRHKVTEMGQEVTMRCQPILGHNTVFWYRQTMMQGLELLAYFRNRAPLDDSGMPKDRFSAEMPDATLATLKIQPSEPRDSAVYFCASGLVLDRRSYNEQFFGPGTRLTVL.

The rearrangement uses TRBV6-1 and TRBJ2-7; D tentatively fits TRBD1 or TRBD2 (5 bases each). CDR3 size: 12 residues. CDR1 MNHNS and CDR2 SASEGT come from the germline V gene. The V and J ends lost 6 bases and 3 bases respectively, with 9 bases between them. The chain's CDR3 is CASSRDGYEQYF. The CDR3 coding sequence is TGTGCCAGCAGCAGGGACGGCTACGAGCAGTACTTC.

The chain recombines TRBV5-1 with TRBJ2-7, with TRBD2 as a possible D gene (5 bases). The CDR3 has 18 residues. V gave up 4 bases and J gave up 0 bases, with 23 bases separating them. The V gene's germline CDR1 is SGHRS and CDR2 YFSETQ. The CDR3 sequence: CASSLSSRRAEYSYEQYF. CDR3 coding DNA: TGCGCCAGCAGCCTTTCCTCGCGGCGGGCCGAATACTCCTACGAGCAGTACTTC.

This clone was seen a few times. This CDR3 is also generated by other DNA sequences in the sample. V usage is TRBV9 and J usage is TRBJ1-5; no firm D call. CDR1 is SGDLS and CDR2 is YYNGEE in the germline V gene. V dropped 3 bases and J dropped 0 bases, with 4 bases sitting between them. CDR3 size: 13 residues. This CDR3 reads CASSGDSNQPQHF. The CDR3 bases are TGTGCCAGCAGCGGAGATAGCAATCAGCCCCAGCATTTT.

Of note for this clone: Other DNA sequences in the same sample also yield this CDR3. The chain combines TRBV30 with TRBJ1-5; D is uncertain. The germline V gene encodes CDR1 GTSNPN and CDR2 SVGIG (reference sequence). The V gene lost 3 bases and the J gene lost 0 bases, with 6 bases spanning the gap. CDR3 size: 13 residues. The CDR3 DNA follows: TGTGCCTGGAGCGGGGATAGCAATCAGCCCCAGCATTTT. This gives the protein CAWSGDSNQPQHF.

This clone was recorded only once. The CDR3 is CASSNFGGRYPYEQYF. The CDR3 region has the DNA TGTGCCAGCAGCAATTTCGGCGGGAGGTACCCCTACGAGCAGTACTTC. This chain links TRBV21-1 with TRBJ2-7; the table's D call of TRBD2 was not tested on the DNA. TRBV21-1 represents a pseudogene. The CDR3 runs to 16 residues.

The chain is built from TRBV6-6 and TRBJ2-1, with 8 bases lining up with TRBD2. The CDR3 sequence is 15 residues long. From germline, CDR1 is MNHNY and CDR2 SVGAGI (reference sequence). V gave up 2 bases and J gave up 4 bases; unmatched junction bases: 4. This chain's CDR3 is CASSYRGGRYNEQFF. The CDR3 nucleotides are TGTGCCAGCAGTTACCGTGGCGGGAGGTACAATGAGCAGTTCTTC.

The chain has TRBV19 and TRBJ1-1; tentative D call: TRBD1 (6 bases). CDR3 length: 11 residues. Trimming stripped 5 bases from V and 10 bases from J, with 11 bases between. Per the germline V gene, CDR1 is LNHDA and CDR2 is SQIVND (reference sequence). This CDR3 reads CASSPGQGAFF. The CDR3 DNA reads TGTGCCAGTAGTCCGGGACAAGGAGCTTTCTTT.

The V and J genes are TRBV5-4 and TRBJ2-3; D might be TRBD2 (6 bases). CDR3 length equals 16 residues. Germline V gives CDR1 SGHNT, CDR2 YYREEE (reference sequence). V lost 4 bases to trimming and J lost 1 base, with 16 bases between them. CDR3 in DNA: TGTGCCAGCAGCCCAATTGGGAGGAGAGGCACAGATACGCAGTATTTT. Translating it yields CASSPIGRRGTDTQYF. The whole variable domain, filled in from reference TRBV5-4 and TRBJ2-3, reads ETGVTQSPTHLIKTRGQQVTLRCSSQSGHNTVSWYQQALGQGPQFIFQYYREEENGRGNFPPRFSGLQFPNYSSELNVNALELDDSALYLCASSPIGRRGTDTQYFGPGTRLTVL.

The V gene is TRBV11-2, the J gene TRBJ1-1, with D possibly being TRBD1 (5 bases). The V gene's germline CDR1 is SGHAT and CDR2 FQNNGV. The V end was cut by 2 bases, the J end by 0 bases, with 13 bases between. The CDR3 is made up of 16 amino acids. CDR3 sequence (DNA): TGTGCCAGCAGCTTAAAAGGGGTGGGAATGAACACTGAAGCTTTCTTT. Its translation is CASSLKGVGMNTEAFF.

The chain uses TRBV13 and TRBJ2-3; 13 nucleotides align to TRBD2. This CDR3 is built from 16 residues. V dropped 0 bases and J dropped 9; count of bases not matched to a gene: 6. Germline V lookup: CDR1 PRHDT, CDR2 FYEKMQ (reference sequence). The CDR3 nucleotides are TGTGCCAGCAGCTTAGGGACTAGCGGGAGGTTGGTAACGCAGTATTTT. It yields the protein CASSLGTSGRLVTQYF.

This sequence joins TRBV2 and TRBJ2-7, with TRBD2 as a possible D gene (5 bases). The CDR3 covers 14 residues. The germline CDR1 and CDR2 sequences are SNHLY and FYNNEI. Trimming removed 6 bases at V and 0 bases at J, with 12 bases between. Here the CDR3 DNA reads TGTGCCAGCAGACGGGAATACAGCTCCTACGAGCAGTACTTC. It specifies CASRREYSSYEQYF.

This sequence joins TRBV6-6 and TRBJ2-1, with D maybe TRBD2 (5 bases). This CDR3 has 14 amino acids. Germline-derived CDR1 and CDR2 are MNHNY and SVGAGI (reference sequence). Trimming stripped 4 bases from V and 1 base from J, with 8 bases between. In DNA, the CDR3 is TGTGCCAGCAGTTGGAGCGGTTCCTACAATGAGCAGTTCTTC. Amino acids: CASSWSGSYNEQFF.

The J gene is TRBJ2-1, the V gene TRBV21-1; the table assigns TRBD1, which was not confirmed against the DNA. TRBV21-1 is flagged as a pseudogene. This CDR3 contains 15 residues. DNA of the CDR3: TGTGCCAGCAGCAAAGCGCGACAGTTAAGGGGTGAGCAGTTCTTC. It encodes CASSKARQLRGEQFF.

The J gene is TRBJ1-2, the V gene TRBV18; TRBD1 matches 9 bases. J was trimmed by 0 bases and V by 3 bases; bases with no gene match: 17. The CDR3 consists of 20 residues. Per the germline V gene, CDR1 is KGHSH and CDR2 is LQKENI. CDR3 in amino acids: CASSPQAGTGIRPSNYGYTF. The CDR3, as DNA: TGTGCCAGCTCACCTCAGGCCGGGACAGGGATCCGACCGTCTAACTATGGCTACACCTTC.

J is TRBJ1-2 and V is TRBV29-1; TRBD1 might be the D (6 bases). CDR1 and CDR2 (germline): SQVTM, ANQGSEA. This CDR3 contains 12 residues. Trimming stripped 7 bases from V and 5 bases from J, with 14 bases between. The CDR3 protein is CSATGTIYGYTF. In DNA form, the CDR3 reads TGCAGCGCCACAGGGACGATTTATGGCTACACCTTC.

This CDR3 is CASSQVRGSFTKNIQYF. CDR3 in DNA: TGCGCCAGCAGCCAAGTCCGAGGTAGTTTCACCAAAAACATTCAGTACTTC. This chain links TRBV4-1 with TRBJ2-4, with D unresolved. V was cut by 1 base and J by 2 bases, with 15 bases left in between. Germline CDR1 and CDR2: MGHRA and YSYEKL. The CDR3 has 17 amino acids.

The chain carries TRBV18 and TRBJ2-5; D is ambiguous. V gave up 3 bases and J gave up 0 bases, with 11 bases separating them. The CDR3 has 15 residues. The germline V gene encodes CDR1 KGHSH and CDR2 LQKENI. This chain's CDR3 is CASSPAGRHQETQYF. CDR3 nucleotide sequence: TGTGCCAGCTCACCTGCCGGCAGACACCAAGAGACCCAGTACTTC.